Presented here are 27 T cell receptor beta chains from one specimen sequenced in a study of blood T cell repertoires in COVID-19 (dated by TCRdb to the early 2020s). The library was prepared using the immunoSEQ multiplex PCR assay. TCRdb limited this immuneACCESS table to in-frame rearrangements with V and J called. A share of clones is missing; checked studies link under half to unresolved V genes, and the rest is unexplained. For this sample there are hundreds of thousands of clones; roughly nine tenths appear just once. Clones ranked in the top ten supply more than 0.95% of the sample. Sequencing was done on a sample of PBMCs or T cells enriched from blood (not recorded which). The source is a man aged 30 to 45 who had recovered from COVID-19.

This clone was seen a handful of times. The chain employs TRBV7-2 and TRBJ1-2, with 8 nucleotides matching TRBD1. CDR3 length equals 15 residues. Losses at the gene ends were 5 bases for V and 0 bases for J; bases not matched to a gene: 5. CDR1 is SGHTA, CDR2 FQGNSA, per germline. The CDR3 coding sequence is TGTGCCAGCAGCCCCCAGGACAGGGCTAACTATGGCTACACCTTC. Encoded protein: CASSPQDRANYGYTF.

This sequence joins TRBV19 and TRBJ2-7, with 8 bases lining up with TRBD2. The V gene end was trimmed by 4 bases and the J gene end by 3 bases; junction bases not matched to a gene: 5. This CDR3 has 14 residues. Germline lookup yields CDR1 LNHDA and CDR2 SQIVND (reference sequence). This chain's CDR3 is CASSKLADDYEQYF. CDR3 in DNA: TGTGCCAGTAGTAAACTAGCGGACGACTACGAGCAGTACTTC.

The chain uses TRBV6-5 and TRBJ2-1, with 9 bases matching TRBD1. The germline V gene has CDR1 MNHEY and CDR2 SVGAGI. Trimming at V came to 6 bases and at J to 5 bases, leaving 8 bases not matched to a gene. This CDR3 comprises 15 residues. CDR3 region: CASSQTGGLNNEQFF. The CDR3 coding sequence is TGTGCCAGCAGCCAGACAGGGGGGCTCAACAATGAGCAGTTCTTC.

As DNA, the CDR3 is TGTGCCAGCAGCTCAGGAGCGGGTCCCCCGGGGGAGCTGTTTTTT. It codes for CASSSGAGPPGELFF. The chain links TRBV7-2 to TRBJ2-2; D may be TRBD2 (6 bases). Germline CDR1 and CDR2: SGHTA and FQGNSA. Trimming shortened V by 4 bases and J by 8 bases, and 17 bases separated the two germline ends. This CDR3 region has 15 residues.

V gene TRBV19 combines with J gene TRBJ2-4, with 9 positions matching TRBD1. CDR3 length: 13 residues. Germline V CDR1 and CDR2: LNHDA, SQIVND (reference sequence). After removal of 4 bases from V and 7 bases from J, the junction contained 2 bases not matched to a gene. Here the CDR3 reads CASSRGTGNIQYF. In DNA form, the CDR3 reads TGTGCCAGTAGTAGGGGGACAGGGAACATTCAGTACTTC.

The genes are TRBV29-1 and TRBJ1-2, with 10 bases matching TRBD1. J was trimmed by 8 bases and V by 7 bases; bases with no gene match: 16. Per germline, CDR1 SQVTM and CDR2 ANQGSEA. The CDR3 sequence is 15 residues long. CDR3 sequence reads: CSEGPSGQGDWGYTF. The DNA for the CDR3 is TGCAGCGAGGGCCCTTCTGGACAGGGGGATTGGGGCTACACCTTC.

The V gene is TRBV6-1, the J gene TRBJ2-5; D ambiguous. V lost 2 bases to trimming and J lost 4 bases, with 8 bases between them. From germline, CDR1 is MNHNS and CDR2 SASEGT. CDR3 size: 13 residues. The CDR3 sequence is CASSELGGETQYF. The CDR3 bases are TGTGCCAGCAGTGAACTTGGCGGAGAGACCCAGTACTTC.

The chain uses TRBV10-2 and TRBJ2-2, with 8 bases aligning to TRBD2. Germline CDR1 reads WSHSY; CDR2 reads SAAADI. Losses at the gene ends were 10 bases for V and 5 bases for J; bases not matched to a gene: 9. The CDR3 sequence is 14 residues long. CDR3 residues: CATKAGDWTGELFF. The CDR3 DNA sequence: TGCGCCACCAAAGCGGGAGATTGGACCGGGGAGCTGTTTTTT.

The rearrangement links TRBV6-1 to TRBJ2-5; the match to TRBD2 covers 8 bases. CDR1 and CDR2 from the germline V gene are MNHNS and SASEGT. J lost 6 bases, V lost 2 bases, and 8 bases had no gene match. The CDR3 contains 15 residues. This chain's CDR3 is CASSEPASGSQTQYF. CDR3 nucleotide sequence: TGTGCCAGCAGTGAACCGGCCAGCGGGAGTCAGACCCAGTACTTC.

The rearrangement links TRBV3-1 (or the pseudogene TRBV3-2) to TRBJ2-7, with 10 bases lining up with TRBD2. CDR3 length: 20 amino acids. From germline, CDR1 is LGHDT and CDR2 YNNKEL (reference sequence). V gave up 0 bases and J gave up 4 bases; unmatched junction bases: 18. CDR3 nucleotides: TGTGCCAGCAGCCAAGATGTGGGACTAGCGCCCGAACAGTTCCTTTACGAGCAGTACTTC. Its protein product is CASSQDVGLAPEQFLYEQYF.

This sequence joins TRBV5-1 and TRBJ1-2, with D maybe TRBD1 (6 bases). The CDR3 length is 13 residues. The V gene's germline CDR1 is SGHRS and CDR2 YFSETQ. Trimming stripped 0 bases from V and 5 bases from J, with 8 bases between. The CDR3 region is CASSLVQGYGYTF. The CDR3 bases are TGCGCCAGCAGCTTGGTACAGGGATATGGCTACACCTTC.

V and J are TRBV28 and TRBJ1-1, with 9 bases that match TRBD1. V was pared by 6 bases and J by 6 bases, with 14 bases of the junction left unmatched. Per germline, CDR1 MDHEN and CDR2 SYDVKM. The CDR3 length is 16 residues. This CDR3 reads CASRSGTGSMGAEAFF. The CDR3 DNA reads as TGTGCCAGCAGGTCCGGGACAGGGTCGATGGGGGCTGAAGCTTTCTTT. The full variable domain, with the rest looked up from reference TRBV28 and TRBJ1-1, is DVKVTQSSRYLVKRTGEKVFLECVQDMDHENMFWYRQDPGLGLRLIYFSYDVKMKEKGDIPEGYSVSREKKERFSLILESASTNQTSMYLCASRSGTGSMGAEAFFGQGTRLTVV.

The chain carries TRBV4-1 and TRBJ2-7, with D perhaps matching TRBD2 (5 bases). CDR1 and CDR2 (germline): MGHRA, YSYEKL. CDR3 size: 15 residues. Trimming left V 3 bases short and J 0 bases short, with 12 bases between. CDR3 nucleotides: TGCGCCAGCAGCCAGAGTCTAGCCACCTCCTACGAGCAGTACTTC. Protein: CASSQSLATSYEQYF.

This clone has more than one count but fewer than ten. The chain has TRBV5-1 and TRBJ1-3; 11 bases are a match to TRBD1. The CDR3 spans 16 residues. Germline loops: CDR1 SGHRS, CDR2 YFSETQ. V lost 4 bases to trimming and J lost 4 bases; unmatched junction nucleotides: 7. The CDR3 sequence is CASSLGQGAEGNTIYF. CDR3 nucleotide sequence: TGCGCCAGCAGCCTAGGACAGGGGGCGGAAGGAAACACCATATATTTT.

The V and J genes are TRBV5-1 and TRBJ2-3; tentative D call: TRBD2 (6 bases). V lost 0 bases, J lost 5 bases, and 16 bases lay in between. The germline V gene encodes CDR1 SGHRS and CDR2 YFSETQ. The CDR3 extends over 16 amino acids. CDR3 amino acids: CASSLVSGARGDTQYF. CDR3 DNA: TGCGCCAGCAGCTTGGTTAGCGGAGCTCGAGGAGATACGCAGTATTTT.

This chain uses TRBV29-1 with TRBJ2-5; 8 positions agree with TRBD2. This CDR3 is 12 amino acids long. Germline loops: CDR1 SQVTM, CDR2 ANQGSEA. Trimming cost V 6 bases and J 5 bases; bases outside gene matches: 5. The CDR3 here is CSVRTSRETQYF. The CDR3 region has the DNA TGCAGCGTCAGGACTAGCAGGGAGACCCAGTACTTC.

The chain is built from TRBV3-1 (or the pseudogene TRBV3-2) and TRBJ1-2; 7 nucleotides agree with TRBD1. CDR3 length equals 16 residues. Germline V gene lookup returns CDR1 LGHDT and CDR2 YNNKEL (reference sequence). Germline trimming cut 0 bases from V and 3 bases from J; bases unmatched to any gene: 7. CDR3 sequence (DNA): TGTGCCAGCAGCCAAGATATTCGCGGGACAGACTATGGCTACACCTTC. It is translated as CASSQDIRGTDYGYTF.

This clone occurred once. This chain uses TRBV30 with TRBJ2-5, with 12 positions matching TRBD1. CDR1 and CDR2 (germline): GTSNPN, SVGIG (reference sequence). V trimming: 3 bases; J trimming: 2 bases; junction bases outside the gene matches: 10. CDR3 length: 17 residues. CDR3 in amino acids: CAWSPGTGGSLQETQYF. CDR3 nucleotide sequence: TGTGCCTGGAGCCCCGGGACAGGGGGCAGCTTACAAGAGACCCAGTACTTC. Together with reference TRBV30 and TRBJ2-5, the CDR3 gives the full variable domain: SQTIHQWPATLVQPVGSPLSLECTVEGTSNPNLYWYRQAAGRGLQLLFYSVGIGQISSEVPQNLSASRPQDRQFILSSKKLLLSDSGFYLCAWSPGTGGSLQETQYFGPGTRLLVL.

The chain carries TRBV29-1 and TRBJ1-2; perhaps TRBD1 as D (6 bases). This CDR3 is 19 amino acids long. V was trimmed by 2 bases and J by 4 bases, leaving 29 bases between them. CDR1 is SQVTM, CDR2 ANQGSEA, per germline. This chain's CDR3 is CSVEIRGGGLGTLGYGYTF. CDR3 DNA sequence: TGCAGCGTTGAAATTCGGGGGGGCGGTCTGGGAACTCTGGGCTATGGCTACACCTTC.

The chain is built from TRBV10-3 and TRBJ1-4, with 7 nucleotides matching TRBD1. CDR1 ENHRY and CDR2 SYGVKD come from the germline V gene. J lost 4 bases, V lost 6 bases, and 5 bases had no gene match. This CDR3 is built from 14 residues. DNA for the CDR3: TGTGCCATCAGACCGGGACAGAATAATGAAAAACTGTTTTTT. Translation gives CAIRPGQNNEKLFF.

The V gene is TRBV11-2, the J gene TRBJ2-2; D is uncertain. Germline CDR1 SGHAT, CDR2 FQNNGV. This CDR3 has 13 residues. V lost 1 base and J lost 8, with 8 bases in between. The CDR3 bases are TGTGCCAGCAGCTTAGCTCGGCGGGGGGAGCTGTTTTTT. It yields the protein CASSLARRGELFF.

The CDR3 region has the DNA TGTGCCAGCAGACCCCGCCTCGGACTCTCTATGAACACTGAAGCTTTCTTT. Protein product: CASRPRLGLSMNTEAFF. This chain uses TRBV28 with TRBJ1-1; D not certain. V was clipped by 6 bases and J by 0 bases, with 20 bases between them. CDR3 length equals 17 residues. Germline values: CDR1 MDHEN, CDR2 SYDVKM.

This sequence joins TRBV11-2 and TRBJ2-1; possible D gene TRBD2, 6 bases. Trimming cost V 3 bases and J 4 bases, with 16 bases left between them. CDR1 is SGHAT and CDR2 is FQNNGV in the germline V gene. This CDR3 is 16 amino acids long. The CDR3 loop reads CASSFLSGGGYNEQFF. CDR3 coding DNA: TGTGCCAGCAGCTTCCTTAGCGGAGGCGGATACAATGAGCAGTTCTTC.

The genes are TRBV27 and TRBJ1-1; TRBD1 aligns across 7 bases. J gave up 11 bases and V 3 bases, and 9 bases lay outside the gene matches. The V gene's germline CDR1 is MNHEY and CDR2 SMNVEV (reference sequence). The CDR3 length is 13 residues. CDR3 in amino acids: CASSFNHQGQAFF. As DNA, the CDR3 is TGTGCCAGCAGTTTTAACCATCAGGGACAGGCTTTCTTT.

The J gene is TRBJ1-1, the V gene TRBV28; 7 nucleotides align to TRBD1. This CDR3 contains 11 residues. The V gene end was trimmed by 6 bases and the J gene end by 8 bases; junction bases not matched to a gene: 3. Looked up from germline, CDR1 is MDHEN and CDR2 is SYDVKM. As DNA, the CDR3 is TGTGCCAGCAGCGACAGGGCGGAAGCTTTCTTT. This gives the protein CASSDRAEAFF. Full variable domain (missing parts from reference TRBV28 and TRBJ1-1): DVKVTQSSRYLVKRTGEKVFLECVQDMDHENMFWYRQDPGLGLRLIYFSYDVKMKEKGDIPEGYSVSREKKERFSLILESASTNQTSMYLCASSDRAEAFFGQGTRLTVV.

The chain recombines TRBV28 with TRBJ1-5, with 8 bases lining up with TRBD1. The J segment lost 4 bases and the V segment lost 6 bases, leaving 5 bases of the junction unmatched. Germline V gene lookup returns CDR1 MDHEN and CDR2 SYDVKM. The CDR3 extends over 14 amino acids. DNA of the CDR3: TGTGCCAGCAGGAACAGGGGGGAGAATCAGCCCCAGCATTTT. Protein product: CASRNRGENQPQHF.

The chain joins TRBV12-5 to TRBJ1-5; D is possibly TRBD1 (6 bases). Germline assignment: CDR1 LGHNT and CDR2 FRNRAP. The CDR3 covers 16 residues. The V end was cut by 2 bases, the J end by 1 base, with 12 bases between. The CDR3 sequence: CASGLSQGKSNQPQHF. The CDR3 DNA is TGTGCTAGTGGTTTGTCTCAGGGGAAGAGCAATCAGCCCCAGCATTTT. Full variable domain (remainder filled in from reference TRBV12-5 and TRBJ1-5): DARVTQTPRHKVTEMGQEVTMRCQPILGHNTVFWYRQTMMQGLELLAYFRNRAPLDDSGMPKDRFSAEMPDATLATLKIQPSEPRDSAVYFCASGLSQGKSNQPQHFGDGTRLSIL.